Following are 32 T cell receptor beta chains from one sample sequenced in a study of CD8+CD57+ T cells in acquired aplastic anemia. For CDR3 and TCR beta VDJ profiling, genomic DNA was the template used. Each CDR3 protein is one row after TCRdb ran MiXCR on the reads. This table has around 220,000 distinct CDR3 sequences, under 55% appearing once. Patients included in sequencing had previously demonstrated CD8+CD57+ cell expansion by flow cytometry. The specimen sequenced was sorted CD4+, CD8+, or CD8+CD57+ T cells (not recorded which) from PBMCs. These receptors all come from a human donor with aplastic anemia.

This clonotype appeared many times. The J gene is TRBJ1-4, the V gene TRBV18, with D unresolved. Trimming cost V 6 bases and J 4 bases, with 9 bases left between them. This CDR3 has 13 amino acids. The germline CDR1 and CDR2 sequences are KGHSH and LQKENI. The CDR3 protein is CASSRSSNEKLFF. CDR3 in DNA: TGTGCCAGCTCTCGGTCCAGTAATGAAAAACTGTTTTTT.

The chain joins TRBV10-1 to TRBJ1-6; D might be TRBD1 (6 bases). Germline CDR1 is WNHNN and CDR2 is SYGVQD (reference sequence). This CDR3 is built from 14 residues. The V end was cut by 5 bases, the J end by 4 bases, with 9 bases between. The CDR3 bases are TGCGCCAGCAGTTACGGACAGTATAATTCACCCCTCCACTTT. This translates into CASSYGQYNSPLHF.

Concerning this clonotype itself: The junction departs from germline at one end; a sequencing error may be responsible. The genes are TRBV25-1 and TRBJ2-3, with TRBD2 matching 10 bases. Germline V gives CDR1 MGHDK, CDR2 SYGVNS. There are 16 residues in the CDR3. CDR3 sequence: CASSALAGAAPDTQYF. CDR3 sequence (DNA): TGTGCTAGCAGTGCCCTAGCGGGGGCGGCGCCAGATACGCAGTATTTT.

This clonotype was seen a handful of times. The chain uses TRBV5-1 and TRBJ2-5; D is perhaps TRBD1 (6 bases). From germline, CDR1 is SGHRS and CDR2 YFSETQ. The CDR3 spans 15 residues. V lost 4 bases to trimming and J lost 10 bases, with 23 bases between them. The CDR3, as DNA: TGCGCCAGCAGCCCGGACAGCGACCCTTCTATGGGCCAGTACTTC. Translation: CASSPDSDPSMGQYF.

The rearrangement uses TRBV12-3 or TRBV12-4 and TRBJ2-7; D assignment may be TRBD1 or TRBD2 (5 bases each). With the DNA end fitting TRBJ2-1 better, the J assignment may be wrong. CDR3 length equals 13 residues. CDR3 protein: CASSTRDLWEQFF. The CDR3 nucleotides read TGTGCCAGCAGTACACGGGACCTATGGGAGCAGTTCTTC.

The chain couples TRBV25-1 to TRBJ1-3, with 9 bases aligning to TRBD1. The V gene's germline CDR1 is MGHDK and CDR2 SYGVNS. V shed 6 bases and J 1 base; nucleotides not matched to a gene: 7. CDR3 length: 16 residues. The DNA for the CDR3 is TGTGCCAGCAGGCAATCCGGGACAGGGTCTGGAAACACCATATATTTT. It is translated as CASRQSGTGSGNTIYF.

The chain has TRBV11-2 and TRBJ2-7; D may match TRBD1 or TRBD2 (6 bases each). The V gene lost 2 bases and the J gene lost 7 bases, with 18 bases spanning the gap. Germline-derived CDR1 and CDR2 are SGHAT and FQNNGV. The CDR3 is 15 amino acids. The CDR3 region has the DNA TGTGCCAGCAGCTTATCGGCGGGGCAGGGGATAGAGCAGTACTTC. Translating it yields CASSLSAGQGIEQYF.

This chain uses TRBV12-3 or TRBV12-4 with TRBJ2-3; 9 bases line up with TRBD2. This CDR3 contains 15 residues. V was pared by 6 bases and J by 1 base, with 5 bases of the junction left unmatched. The CDR3 DNA reads TGTGCCAGCAGGGGCGGGGGGGCCGGCACAGATACGCAGTATTTT. Its protein is CASRGGGAGTDTQYF.

This clonotype was seen ten or more times. The chain has TRBV11-3 and TRBJ1-1; D not resolved. The germline CDR1 and CDR2 sequences are SGHNT and YENEEA. The CDR3 extends over 13 amino acids. Deletions cut 3 bases from V and 3 bases from J, with 8 bases between. CDR3 in amino acids: CASSFTRDTEAFF. CDR3 in DNA: TGTGCCAGCAGCTTCACAAGAGACACTGAAGCTTTCTTT.

At least ten counts were recorded for this clonotype. The V and J genes are TRBV9 and TRBJ1-1, with D hard to call. This CDR3 is 13 amino acids long. The germline V gene has CDR1 SGDLS and CDR2 YYNGEE. V lost 4 bases, J lost 4 bases, and 11 bases lay in between. Written as DNA, the CDR3 is TGTGCCAGCAGCCCCGAGTTGGGCACTGAAGCTTTCTTT. Protein sequence: CASSPELGTEAFF.

The chain joins TRBV7-8 to TRBJ2-7; 10 bases agree with TRBD2. The CDR3 length is 15 residues. Looked up from germline, CDR1 is SGHVS and CDR2 is FQNEAQ. Trimming at V came to 6 bases and at J to 3 bases, leaving 8 bases not matched to a gene. CDR3 coding DNA: TGTGCCAGCAGTAAGGGGCCTAGCGGGAGCTACGAGCAGTACTTC. Protein product: CASSKGPSGSYEQYF.

As to this clonotype: A much larger clone sits a single nucleotide away, making a read error possible. Since the CDR3 does not end with the conserved phenylalanine or tryptophan, this likely comes from a read error. The V gene is TRBV4-1, the J gene TRBJ1-2; D not certain. Germline V gene sequence: CDR1 MGHRA, CDR2 YSYEKL. The V and J ends lost 0 bases and 4 bases respectively, with 21 bases between them. The CDR3 runs to 18 residues. DNA of the CDR3: TGCGCCAGCAGCCAAGAACCCGGAGACCGAGGACTGGCCTATGGCTACACCCTC. As protein: CASSQEPGDRGLAYGYTL.

V gene TRBV12-3 or TRBV12-4 combines with J gene TRBJ1-3; D unresolved. V lost 5 bases and J lost 0, with 14 bases in between. This CDR3 region has 16 residues. The CDR3: CASSPDGRYSGNTIYF. The CDR3 DNA follows: TGTGCCAGCAGTCCCGATGGGCGATACTCTGGAAACACCATATATTTT.

About this clonotype: The junction and the germline gene differ at one end; a read error may be behind it. The gene calls are TRBV12-3 or TRBV12-4 and TRBJ2-7; D is tentatively TRBD1 or TRBD2 (6 bases each). This CDR3 has 14 amino acids. The DNA of the CDR3 is TGTGCCGGCAGTAGGGGGGACGGTGCCTACGAGCAGTACTTC. Translating it yields CAGSRGDGAYEQYF.

This chain uses TRBV12-3 or TRBV12-4 with TRBJ2-1; possibly TRBD1 or TRBD2 for D (8 bases each). The CDR3 has 17 residues. V shed 3 bases and J shed 7 bases, with 22 bases lying between them. The CDR3 is CASSFGTGYGGVNEQFF. DNA of the CDR3: TGTGCCAGCAGTTTTGGGACAGGATACGGGGGGGTTAATGAGCAGTTCTTC.

This clonotype has a single count. This chain uses TRBV29-1 with TRBJ2-7; 7 bases fit TRBD2. The V segment lost 3 bases and the J segment 4 bases; nucleotides outside the gene matches: 3. The CDR3 has 12 amino acids. Germline values: CDR1 SQVTM, CDR2 ANQGSEA. The CDR3 here is CSVEGLTYEQYF. For the CDR3, the DNA is TGCAGCGTTGAGGGACTAACATACGAGCAGTACTTC.

This rearrangement joins TRBV19 to TRBJ1-2, with D hard to call. The CDR3 sequence is 15 residues long. Trimming took 4 bases from V and 3 from J, leaving 15 bases between them. From germline, CDR1 is LNHDA and CDR2 SQIVND (reference sequence). In DNA, the CDR3 is TGTGCCAGTAGTAGCCAGGCGGGCTCATACTATGGCTACACCTTC. Protein sequence: CASSSQAGSYYGYTF.

The CDR3, as DNA: TGTGCCAGCATCCCACTAGCGGGGGGCGGTTACGAGCAGTACTTC. Its translation is CASIPLAGGGYEQYF. The V call is TRBV2, the J call TRBJ2-7, with 12 bases identical to TRBD2. The V gene's germline CDR1 is SNHLY and CDR2 FYNNEI. CDR3 size: 15 residues. The junction had 8 bases not matched to a gene; V was cut back by 7 bases and J by 4 bases.

V usage is TRBV2 and J usage is TRBJ2-5, with D possibly TRBD2 on 6 matching bases. The length of the CDR3 is 12 residues. The germline gives CDR1 SNHLY, CDR2 FYNNEI. Trimming removed 6 bases at V and 7 bases at J, with 12 bases between. CDR3 protein: CASREGSRTQYF. The CDR3 nucleotides read TGTGCCAGCAGGGAGGGTAGTAGGACCCAGTACTTC.

This chain joins TRBV20-1 and TRBJ2-5, with TRBD1 matching over 7 bases. After removal of 3 bases from V and 2 bases from J, the junction contained 9 bases not matched to a gene. CDR1 is DFQATT and CDR2 is SNEGSKA in the germline V gene (reference sequence). The CDR3 loop spans 15 amino acids. CDR3 loop: CSARRTTGAQETQYF. The DNA for the CDR3 is TGCAGTGCTAGGCGGACCACAGGGGCACAAGAGACCCAGTACTTC.

The genes are TRBV27 and TRBJ2-7; possible D gene TRBD2, 6 bases. Trimming stripped 3 bases from V and 3 bases from J, with 12 bases between. The CDR3 covers 14 residues. Germline V lookup: CDR1 MNHEY, CDR2 SMNVEV (reference sequence). The CDR3 region has the DNA TGTGCCAGCAGTTTCACGGGAGAACTCTACGAGCAGTACTTC. Encoded protein: CASSFTGELYEQYF.

The CDR3 sequence: CASSRQGSPLHF. As DNA, the CDR3 is TGTGCCAGCAGCCGACAGGGCTCACCCCTCCACTTT. V is TRBV7-9 and J is TRBJ1-6; 7 positions agree with TRBD1. Trimming cost V 5 bases and J 10 bases; bases outside gene matches: 2. The length of the CDR3 is 12 residues. Germline values: CDR1 SEHNR, CDR2 FQNEAQ (reference sequence).

This clonotype was found a few times. The chain employs TRBV30 and TRBJ2-7; D gene ambiguous. The CDR3 has 14 amino acids. Germline CDR1 reads GTSNPN; CDR2 reads SVGIG (reference sequence). V lost 4 bases to trimming and J lost 0 bases, with 13 bases between them. CDR3 nucleotides: TGTGCCTGGACCCCGGCGCAGGTCTCCTACGAGCAGTACTTC. Amino acids: CAWTPAQVSYEQYF.

As to this clonotype: Just one base apart from a much larger clone, this may be a read error. J is TRBJ2-7 and V is TRBV6-1; TRBD1 might be the D (6 bases). Germline assignment: CDR1 MNHNS and CDR2 SASEGT. The CDR3 has 13 amino acids. CDR3 coding DNA: TGTGTCAGCAGCCGGGGACATGCCTACGAGCAGTACTTC. Translated: CVSSRGHAYEQYF.

This clonotype turned up a few times. This clone may be a read error of a much larger clone one base away. CDR3 in DNA: TGCAGTGCCGCAGGGGGGGGCAGCCCTGGGGCCAACGTCCTGACTTTC. It yields the protein CSAAGGGSPGANVLTF. The V and J genes are TRBV20-1 and TRBJ2-6; tentatively, D is TRBD1 or TRBD2 (7 bases each). V shed 6 bases and J shed 2 bases, with 17 bases lying between them. In germline, CDR1 is DFQATT, CDR2 SNEGSKA (reference sequence). This CDR3 contains 16 residues.

The J gene is TRBJ1-5, the V gene TRBV28; D remains ambiguous. The CDR3 runs to 14 residues. The germline V and J ends were trimmed by 3 bases and 0 bases, with 6 bases remaining between them. The germline V gene has CDR1 MDHEN and CDR2 SYDVKM. The CDR3 DNA reads TGTGCCAGCAGTTTTAGGCGTAGCAATCAGCCCCAGCATTTT. Translation: CASSFRRSNQPQHF.

This clonotype came up many times. CDR3 DNA: TGTGCCAGTTATGGGGGGTACTATGGCTACACCTTC. Translation gives CASYGGYYGYTF. The V gene is TRBV6-1, the J gene TRBJ1-2; D is perhaps TRBD1 (5 bases). The CDR3 contains 12 residues. V lost 9 bases and J 3 bases, leaving 11 bases between the germline ends. Germline lookup yields CDR1 MNHNS and CDR2 SASEGT.

This clonotype was observed a handful of times. Germline and junction disagree at one end, which may indicate a read error. The rearrangement uses TRBV4-2 and TRBJ2-3, with D hard to call. This CDR3 spans 16 amino acids. CDR1 and CDR2 from the germline V gene are LGHNA and YNFKEQ. The CDR3 loop is CACSQVGSTSTDTQYF. The CDR3 DNA is TGTGCCTGCAGCCAAGTAGGCTCAACTAGCACAGATACGCAGTATTTT.

Ten or more counts support this clonotype. V is TRBV7-2 and J is TRBJ2-1; the D gene is possibly TRBD2 (5 bases). Germline CDR1 SGHTA, CDR2 FQGNSA. The CDR3 loop spans 12 amino acids. V lost 5 bases to trimming and J lost 8 bases, with 10 bases between them. The DNA of the CDR3 is TGTGCCAGCAGCCGAGGGTACCATGAGCAGTTCTTC. It yields the protein CASSRGYHEQFF.

This clonotype was observed many times. The V and J genes are TRBV10-3 and TRBJ2-1, with D maybe TRBD1 (6 bases). V was shortened by 0 bases and J by 2 bases, with 11 bases between the two germline ends. Germline CDR1 and CDR2: ENHRY and SYGVKD. This CDR3 spans 16 amino acids. CDR3 loop: CAISESKGVAYNEQFF. The CDR3 DNA is TGTGCCATCAGTGAGTCGAAGGGGGTGGCCTACAATGAGCAGTTCTTC.

The CDR3 sequence: CASSPPGDANYGYTF. The CDR3 DNA follows: TGTGCCAGCTCACCACCGGGCGATGCTAACTATGGCTACACCTTC. The gene calls are TRBV18 and TRBJ1-2; no reliable D call. Germline CDR1 reads KGHSH; CDR2 reads LQKENI. V lost 0 bases, J lost 0 bases, and 8 bases lay in between. The CDR3 has 15 amino acids.

At least ten counts were recorded for this clonotype. This rearrangement joins TRBV11-3 to TRBJ1-3; 9 nucleotides agree with TRBD1. This CDR3 has 18 amino acids. The V gene's germline CDR1 is SGHNT and CDR2 YENEEA. V shed 11 bases and J 0 bases; nucleotides not matched to a gene: 17. The CDR3 here is CAAANGDRAPHSGNTIYF. DNA for the CDR3: TGTGCCGCCGCGAACGGGGACAGGGCCCCTCACTCTGGAAACACCATATATTTT.